This entry lists 26 T cell receptor beta chains sequenced from one sample in a study of spatial heterogeneity in lung cancer. Time point meaning: sample taken at primary tumor resection. Using its own MiXCR run on the 5' RACE reads, TCRdb lists one record per CDR3 protein. This sample has just under 95,000 distinct CDR3 sequences, with 9.5% to 15% found just once. The sample in question was PBMCs, obtained at surgery. These receptors originate from a male donor with early-stage non-small cell lung cancer.

The V call is TRBV27, the J call TRBJ2-3; 8 positions match TRBD1. CDR3 size: 16 residues. The junction had 11 bases not matched to a gene; V was cut back by 5 bases and J by 4 bases. Germline-derived CDR1 and CDR2 are MNHEY and SMNVEV (reference sequence). This CDR3 is CASSLRDRLLPDTQYF. In nucleotides, the CDR3 is TGTGCCAGCAGTCTCCGGGACAGGCTTTTACCAGATACGCAGTATTTT.

This sequence joins TRBV6-1 and TRBJ1-2; TRBD1 matches 9 bases. The CDR3 consists of 13 residues. Germline values: CDR1 MNHNS, CDR2 SASEGT. Trimming at V came to 5 bases and at J to 8 bases, leaving 6 bases not matched to a gene. CDR3 sequence: CASSKQGARGYTF. In nucleotides, the CDR3 is TGTGCCAGCAGTAAACAGGGGGCGCGCGGCTACACCTTC.

This clonotype was detected only a few times. V usage is TRBV6-2 or TRBV6-3 and J usage is TRBJ2-7; D may be TRBD2 (6 bases). This CDR3 comprises 15 residues. V was clipped by 6 bases and J by 2 bases, with 17 bases between them. The germline gives CDR1 MNHEY, CDR2 SVGEGT. In nucleotides, the CDR3 is TGTGCCAGCAGGCCCCTGGGCGGGATAACCTACGAGCAGTACTTC. Translation gives CASRPLGGITYEQYF.

This clonotype appeared a few times. The gene calls are TRBV10-3 and TRBJ2-5; D is undetermined. This CDR3 has 14 amino acids. Trimming stripped 3 bases from V and 7 bases from J, with 15 bases between. CDR1 is ENHRY, CDR2 SYGVKD, per germline. The CDR3 DNA sequence: TGTGCCATCAGTGAACTGGGTCAAGCAACGACCCAGTACTTC. Amino acids: CAISELGQATTQYF.

This clonotype was recorded at least ten times. V usage is TRBV10-3 and J usage is TRBJ2-2, with 10 positions matching TRBD2. The CDR3 sequence is 16 residues long. The germline V gene encodes CDR1 ENHRY and CDR2 SYGVKD. The trim removed 6 bases at V and 4 bases at J, leaving 8 bases unmatched. The CDR3 DNA follows: TGTGCCATCAGCGAGAGCGGACTAGCGGCCACCGGGGAGCTGTTTTTT. Residues: CAISESGLAATGELFF.

This chain uses TRBV12-3 or TRBV12-4 with TRBJ1-3, with TRBD1 as a possible D gene (6 bases). Deletions cut 3 bases from V and 16 bases from J, with 16 bases between. The CDR3 consists of 12 residues. CDR3 nucleotides: TGTGCCAGCAGTTTTGGGGGGCCAACCTTGTATTTT. This sequence encodes CASSFGGPTLYF.

J is TRBJ2-5 and V is TRBV28; 11 bases are a match to TRBD2. The CDR3 is 24 residues long. V was clipped by 10 bases and J by 0 bases; unmatched bases: 34. From germline, CDR1 is MDHEN and CDR2 SYDVKM. CDR3 residues: CAKAGTGAFPGLAGGPGDQETQYF. The CDR3, as DNA: TGTGCCAAGGCCGGGACAGGAGCCTTTCCCGGTTTAGCGGGAGGGCCTGGGGACCAAGAGACCCAGTACTTC.

The chain recombines TRBV4-3 with TRBJ1-2; 7 bases align to TRBD1. The V gene's germline CDR1 is LGHNA and CDR2 YSLEER. The junction had 9 bases not matched to a gene; V was cut back by 6 bases and J by 5 bases. The length of the CDR3 is 14 residues. CDR3 DNA sequence: TGCGCCAGCAGTGCCGACAGGGATGGATATGGCTACACCTTC. Translating gives CASSADRDGYGYTF.

This clonotype occurred a few times. The chain has TRBV19 and TRBJ1-2; D unclear. Trimming took 10 bases from V and 0 from J, leaving 12 bases between them. Germline values: CDR1 LNHDA, CDR2 SQIVND (reference sequence). The CDR3 extends over 13 amino acids. The CDR3 DNA follows: TGTGCCACCCGATCTAGAGCTAACTATGGCTACACCTTC. It codes for CATRSRANYGYTF.

This clonotype was recorded once. This CDR3 is missing its conserved last phenylalanine or tryptophan, likely due to a read error. The rearrangement joins TRBV7-3 to TRBJ2-4; D not certain. This CDR3 spans 13 amino acids. The V gene lost 5 bases and the J gene lost 5 bases, with 10 bases spanning the gap. Germline CDR1 is SGHTA and CDR2 is FQGTGA. In DNA, the CDR3 is TGTGCCAGCAGCCTGTACGATCAAAACATTCAGTACCTC. As protein: CASSLYDQNIQYL.

This clonotype was observed many times. The V call is TRBV7-3, the J call TRBJ2-1; 15 nucleotides match TRBD2. V lost 5 bases, J lost 0 bases, and 2 bases stayed unmatched. The CDR3 is 17 residues long. The germline V gene encodes CDR1 SGHTA and CDR2 FQGTGA. CDR3 region: CASSRTSGRASYNEQFF. The CDR3 DNA reads as TGTGCCAGCAGCAGGACTAGCGGGAGGGCCTCCTACAATGAGCAGTTCTTC.

This chain connects TRBV5-1 to TRBJ2-7; 8 bases are shared with TRBD1. Germline loops: CDR1 SGHRS, CDR2 YFSETQ. The CDR3 runs to 15 residues. V lost 4 bases, J lost 2 bases, and 8 bases stayed unmatched. CDR3 sequence (DNA): TGCGCCAGCAGCCCGAGTGCGACAGGGGCCTACGAGCAGTACTTC. Its protein is CASSPSATGAYEQYF.

This chain joins TRBV28 and TRBJ2-1, with 8 bases aligning to TRBD2. The CDR3 has 12 residues. The V segment lost 5 bases and the J segment 8 bases; nucleotides outside the gene matches: 2. The germline gives CDR1 MDHEN, CDR2 SYDVKM. CDR3 coding DNA: TGTGCCAGCAGTACGGGAGGGCATGAGCAGTTCTTC. Translation: CASSTGGHEQFF.

In this sample, this clonotype turned up a few times. The chain carries TRBV9 and TRBJ2-2, with a weak D call TRBD2 (5 bases). The CDR3 has 15 residues. The V end was cut by 0 bases, the J end by 4 bases, with 10 bases between. The germline gives CDR1 SGDLS, CDR2 YYNGEE. CDR3 sequence (DNA): TGTGCCAGCAGCGTAGACCCTGAGGGCACCGGGGAGCTGTTTTTT. Amino acid sequence: CASSVDPEGTGELFF.

This clonotype has a handful of counts. The genes are TRBV12-3 or TRBV12-4 and TRBJ2-6, with D maybe TRBD1 (6 bases). The CDR3 is 18 amino acids. Trimming cost V 5 bases and J 0 bases, with 17 bases left between them. The CDR3 spells CASSPRGSWDSGANVLTF. DNA of the CDR3: TGTGCCAGCAGTCCGAGGGGGAGCTGGGACTCTGGGGCCAACGTCCTGACTTTC.

In this sample, this clonotype turned up a few times. The chain recombines TRBV6-5 with TRBJ1-4; D is ambiguous. Per germline, CDR1 MNHEY and CDR2 SVGAGI. Trimming cost V 6 bases and J 6 bases, with 14 bases left between them. CDR3 length: 14 residues. Here the CDR3 reads CASSKGTYDEKLFF. The DNA for the CDR3 is TGTGCCAGCAGCAAGGGAACCTATGATGAAAAACTGTTTTTT.

V is TRBV2 and J is TRBJ2-7; the D gene could be TRBD1 or TRBD2 (6 bases each). In germline, CDR1 is SNHLY, CDR2 FYNNEI. V was shortened by 6 bases and J by 7 bases, with 19 bases between the two germline ends. The CDR3 loop spans 14 amino acids. The CDR3: CASSWGAGSQEQYF. The CDR3 coding sequence is TGTGCCAGCAGCTGGGGGGCGGGTTCCCAAGAGCAGTACTTC.

J is TRBJ1-1 and V is TRBV28, with 7 bases lining up with TRBD1. Germline V gene data show CDR1 as MDHEN and CDR2 as SYDVKM. CDR3 length: 15 amino acids. V dropped 4 bases and J dropped 0; count of bases not matched to a gene: 5. CDR3 coding DNA: TGTGCCAGCAGTTCCGGGACAGTCATGAACACTGAAGCTTTCTTT. Translated, it gives CASSSGTVMNTEAFF.

Only one count was recorded for this clonotype. The chain has TRBV4-3 and TRBJ1-1; no definite D call. Germline assignment: CDR1 LGHNA and CDR2 YSLEER. The CDR3 is 15 residues long. Trimming took 0 bases from V and 6 from J, leaving 14 bases between them. The CDR3 spells CASSQDLVSLAEAFF. Here the CDR3 DNA reads TGCGCCAGCAGCCAAGATCTGGTCTCCCTGGCTGAAGCTTTCTTT.

This clonotype was recorded a few times. The CDR3 bases are TGCAGCGCCGGGGACAAGGGCGGTCAGCCCCAGCATTTT. It encodes CSAGDKGGQPQHF. The chain couples TRBV29-1 to TRBJ1-5; a possible D gene is TRBD1 (6 bases). Germline CDR1 and CDR2: SQVTM and ANQGSEA. V dropped 7 bases and J dropped 6 bases, with 16 bases sitting between them. The CDR3 contains 13 residues. Full variable domain (outside the CDR3, taken from reference TRBV29-1 and TRBJ1-5): SAVISQKPSRDICQRGTSLTIQCQVDSQVTMMFWYRQQPGQSLTLIATANQGSEATYESGFVIDKFPISRPNLTFSTLTVSNMSPEDSSIYLCSAGDKGGQPQHFGDGTRLSIL.

The rearrangement joins TRBV15 to TRBJ1-2, with 7 positions matching TRBD1. CDR1 LNHNV and CDR2 YYDKDF come from the germline V gene (reference sequence). The J segment lost 8 bases and the V segment lost 2 bases, leaving 8 bases of the junction unmatched. This CDR3 is 14 amino acids long. The CDR3 DNA follows: TGTGCCACCAGCAGACCGGGACAGATCCAAGGCTACACCTTC. Translation gives CATSRPGQIQGYTF.

The rearrangement joins TRBV12-3 or TRBV12-4 to TRBJ2-2, with 7 nucleotides matching TRBD1. V lost 4 bases and J lost 6; bases outside the gene matches: 2. CDR3 length: 13 amino acids. The DNA of the CDR3 is TGTGCCAGCAGTTGGCAGGGGGCCGGGGAGCTGTTTTTT. Translating it yields CASSWQGAGELFF.

This clonotype occurred a few times. The chain combines TRBV27 with TRBJ2-5; weak D call: TRBD2 (5 bases). From germline, CDR1 is MNHEY and CDR2 SMNVEV (reference sequence). The CDR3 has 17 amino acids. V lost 0 bases and J lost 1, with 15 bases in between. The CDR3 DNA is TGTGCCAGCAGTTTATCGCGGCAGACTATTCTCCAAGAGACCCAGTACTTC. Protein sequence: CASSLSRQTILQETQYF.

This clonotype has only a few counts. The chain recombines TRBV5-1 with TRBJ1-1; D not resolved. This CDR3 is built from 14 residues. V lost 0 bases and J 3 bases, leaving 9 bases between the germline ends. CDR1 is SGHRS, CDR2 YFSETQ, per germline. For the CDR3, the DNA is TGCGCCAGCAGCTTGGGGACGGTATACACTGAAGCTTTCTTT. It yields the protein CASSLGTVYTEAFF.

This clonotype has only a few counts. V usage is TRBV12-3 or TRBV12-4 and J usage is TRBJ2-1, with D tentatively TRBD1 (6 bases). V lost 5 bases and J 5 bases, leaving 13 bases between the germline ends. This CDR3 is built from 14 residues. CDR3 sequence reads: CASSQGGSNNEQFF. CDR3 sequence (DNA): TGTGCCAGCAGTCAAGGGGGATCTAACAATGAGCAGTTCTTC.

Of note for this clonotype: This may stem from a read error, because a much larger clone lies one nucleotide away. This chain links TRBV12-3 or TRBV12-4 with TRBJ1-5; D not resolved. Trimming took off 5 bases at V and 2 bases at J, with 7 bases between the two ends. This CDR3 has 13 amino acids. CDR3: CASSLGCNQPQHF. For the CDR3, the DNA is TGTGCCAGCAGTCTGGGTTGCAATCAGCCCCAGCATTTT.